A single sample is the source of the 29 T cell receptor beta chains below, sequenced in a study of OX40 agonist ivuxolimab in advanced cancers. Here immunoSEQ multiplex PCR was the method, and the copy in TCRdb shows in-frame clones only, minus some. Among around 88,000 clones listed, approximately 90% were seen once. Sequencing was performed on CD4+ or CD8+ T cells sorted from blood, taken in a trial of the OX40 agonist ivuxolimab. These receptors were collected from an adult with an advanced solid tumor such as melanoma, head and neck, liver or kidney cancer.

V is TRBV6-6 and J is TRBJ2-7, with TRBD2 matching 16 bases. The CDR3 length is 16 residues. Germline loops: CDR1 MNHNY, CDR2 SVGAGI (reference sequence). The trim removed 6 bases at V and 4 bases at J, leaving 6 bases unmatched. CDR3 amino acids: CASSRGTSGRDYEQYF. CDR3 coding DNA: TGTGCCAGCAGCCGCGGGACTAGCGGGAGGGATTACGAGCAGTACTTC.

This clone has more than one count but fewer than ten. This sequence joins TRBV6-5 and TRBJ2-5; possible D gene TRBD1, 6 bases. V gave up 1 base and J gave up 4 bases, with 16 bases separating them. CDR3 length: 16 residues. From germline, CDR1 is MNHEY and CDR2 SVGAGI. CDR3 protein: CASSYWGTPDAETQYF. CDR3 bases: TGTGCCAGCAGTTACTGGGGGACACCTGATGCAGAGACCCAGTACTTC.

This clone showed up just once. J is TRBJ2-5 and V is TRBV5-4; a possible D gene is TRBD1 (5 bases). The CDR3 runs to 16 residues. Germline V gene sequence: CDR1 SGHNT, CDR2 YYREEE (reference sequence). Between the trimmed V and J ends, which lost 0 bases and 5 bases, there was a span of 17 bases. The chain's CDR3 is CASSLEGLQGRETQYF. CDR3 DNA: TGTGCCAGCAGCTTGGAGGGTCTCCAGGGTAGGGAGACCCAGTACTTC.

The CDR3 nucleotides read TGTGCCAGCGGTAGCGGCCGCACAGATACGCAGTATTTT. It is translated as CASGSGRTDTQYF. The rearrangement uses TRBV6-5 and TRBJ2-3, with a possible D match to TRBD2 (6 bases). The CDR3 has 13 amino acids. Trimming took off 8 bases at V and 1 base at J, with 10 bases between the two ends. Germline assignment: CDR1 MNHEY and CDR2 SVGAGI.

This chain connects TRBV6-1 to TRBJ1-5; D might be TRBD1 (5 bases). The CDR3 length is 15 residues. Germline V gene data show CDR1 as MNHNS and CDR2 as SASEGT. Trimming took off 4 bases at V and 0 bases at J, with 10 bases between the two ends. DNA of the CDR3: TGTGCCAGCAGTGCCCACGGGGGTAGCAATCAGCCCCAGCATTTT. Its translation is CASSAHGGSNQPQHF.

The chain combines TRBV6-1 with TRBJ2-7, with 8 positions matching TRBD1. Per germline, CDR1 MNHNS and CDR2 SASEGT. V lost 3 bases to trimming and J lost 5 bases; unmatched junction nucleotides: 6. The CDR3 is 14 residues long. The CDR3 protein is CASSDLGQGNEQYF. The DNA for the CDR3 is TGTGCCAGCAGTGATCTAGGACAGGGAAACGAGCAGTACTTC.

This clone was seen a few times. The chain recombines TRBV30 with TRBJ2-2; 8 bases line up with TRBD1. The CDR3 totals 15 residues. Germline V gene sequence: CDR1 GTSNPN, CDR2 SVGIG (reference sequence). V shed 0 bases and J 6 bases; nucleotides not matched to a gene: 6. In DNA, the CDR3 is TGTGCCTGGAGTGTATTGACAGGGGAGGCCGGGGAGCTGTTTTTT. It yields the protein CAWSVLTGEAGELFF.

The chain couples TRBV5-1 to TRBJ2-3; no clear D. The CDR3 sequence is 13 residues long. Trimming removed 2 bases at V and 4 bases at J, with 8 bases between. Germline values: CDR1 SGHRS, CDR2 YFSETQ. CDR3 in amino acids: CASSLAGSDTQYF. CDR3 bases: TGCGCCAGCAGCTTAGCCGGGTCAGATACGCAGTATTTT. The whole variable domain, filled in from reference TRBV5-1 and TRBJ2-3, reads KAGVTQTPRYLIKTRGQQVTLSCSPISGHRSVSWYQQTPGQGLQFLFEYFSETQRNKGNFPGRFSGRQFSNSRSEMNVSTLELGDSALYLCASSLAGSDTQYFGPGTRLTVL.

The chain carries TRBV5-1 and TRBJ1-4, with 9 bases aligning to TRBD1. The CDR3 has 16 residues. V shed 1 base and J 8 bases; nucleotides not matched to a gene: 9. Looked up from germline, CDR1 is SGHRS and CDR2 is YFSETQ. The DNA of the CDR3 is TGCGCCAGCAGCTTGTGGGGACAGGGAGAGTCGGAAAAACTGTTTTTT. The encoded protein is CASSLWGQGESEKLFF. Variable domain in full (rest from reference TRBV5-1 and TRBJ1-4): KAGVTQTPRYLIKTRGQQVTLSCSPISGHRSVSWYQQTPGQGLQFLFEYFSETQRNKGNFPGRFSGRQFSNSRSEMNVSTLELGDSALYLCASSLWGQGESEKLFFGSGTQLSVL.

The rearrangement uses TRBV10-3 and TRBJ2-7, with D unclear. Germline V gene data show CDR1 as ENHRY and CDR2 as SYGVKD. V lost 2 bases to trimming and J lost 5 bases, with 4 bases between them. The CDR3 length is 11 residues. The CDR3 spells CAISERNEQYF. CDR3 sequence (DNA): TGTGCCATCAGTGAGCGCAACGAGCAGTACTTC.

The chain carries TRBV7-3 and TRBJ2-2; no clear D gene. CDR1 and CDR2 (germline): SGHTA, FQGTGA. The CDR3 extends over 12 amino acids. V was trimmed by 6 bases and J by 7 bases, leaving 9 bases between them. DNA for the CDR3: TGTGCCAGCAGTTTACAAAACGGGGAGCTGTTTTTT. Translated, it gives CASSLQNGELFF.

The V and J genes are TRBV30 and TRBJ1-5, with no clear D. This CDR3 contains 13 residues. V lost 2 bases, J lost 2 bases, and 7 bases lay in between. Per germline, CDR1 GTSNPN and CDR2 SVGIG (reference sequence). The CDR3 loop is CAWSRQGNQPQHF. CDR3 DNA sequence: TGTGCCTGGAGTCGTCAGGGCAATCAGCCCCAGCATTTT.

CDR3 amino acids: CAISLVELTSTDTQYF. The CDR3 region has the DNA TGTGCCATCAGCCTGGTGGAGTTGACTAGCACAGATACGCAGTATTTT. J is TRBJ2-3 and V is TRBV10-3; no reliable D call. CDR1 and CDR2 from the germline V gene are ENHRY and SYGVKD. CDR3 length: 16 amino acids. V was trimmed by 6 bases and J by 0 bases, leaving 16 bases between them.

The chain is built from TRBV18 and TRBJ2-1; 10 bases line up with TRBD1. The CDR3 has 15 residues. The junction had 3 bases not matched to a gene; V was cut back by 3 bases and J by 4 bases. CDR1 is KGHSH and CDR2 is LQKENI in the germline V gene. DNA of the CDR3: TGTGCCAGCTCACCTAGGACAGGGGGTTACAATGAGCAGTTCTTC. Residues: CASSPRTGGYNEQFF.

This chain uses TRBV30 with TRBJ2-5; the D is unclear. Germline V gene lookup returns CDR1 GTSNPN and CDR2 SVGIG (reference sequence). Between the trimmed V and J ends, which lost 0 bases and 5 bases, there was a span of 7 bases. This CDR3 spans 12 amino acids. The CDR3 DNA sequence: TGTGCCTGGAGTGTAAATCGGGAGACCCAGTACTTC. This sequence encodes CAWSVNRETQYF.

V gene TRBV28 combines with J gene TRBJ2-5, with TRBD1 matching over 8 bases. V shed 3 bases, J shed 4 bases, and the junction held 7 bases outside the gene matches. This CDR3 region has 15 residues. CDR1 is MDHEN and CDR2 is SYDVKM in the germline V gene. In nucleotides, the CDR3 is TGTGCCAGCAGTTTGCAAAACAGGGGGATAGAGACCCAGTACTTC. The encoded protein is CASSLQNRGIETQYF.

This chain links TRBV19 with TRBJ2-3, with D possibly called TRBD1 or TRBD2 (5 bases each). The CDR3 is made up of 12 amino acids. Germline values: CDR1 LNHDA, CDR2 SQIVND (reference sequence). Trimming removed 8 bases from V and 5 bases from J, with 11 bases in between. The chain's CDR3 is CASSRGEDTQYF. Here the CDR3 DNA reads TGTGCCAGTTCGAGGGGAGAAGATACGCAGTATTTT. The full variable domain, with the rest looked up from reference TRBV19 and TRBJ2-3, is DGGITQSPKYLFRKEGQNVTLSCEQNLNHDAMYWYRQDPGQGLRLIYYSQIVNDFQKGDIAEGYSVSREKKESFPLTVTSAQKNPTAFYLCASSRGEDTQYFGPGTRLTVL.

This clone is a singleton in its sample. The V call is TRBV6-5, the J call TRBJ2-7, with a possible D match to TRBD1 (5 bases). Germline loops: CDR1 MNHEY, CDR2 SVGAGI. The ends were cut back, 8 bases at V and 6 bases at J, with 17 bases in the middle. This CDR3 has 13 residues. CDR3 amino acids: CASSGFSTREQYF. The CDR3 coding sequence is TGTGCCAGCTCAGGGTTCAGTACCCGCGAGCAGTACTTC.

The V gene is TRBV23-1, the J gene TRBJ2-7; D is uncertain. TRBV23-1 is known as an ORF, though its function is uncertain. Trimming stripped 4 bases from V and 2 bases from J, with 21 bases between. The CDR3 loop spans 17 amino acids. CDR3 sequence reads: CASSLVPADPFTYEQYF. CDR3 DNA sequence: TGCGCCAGCAGTCTCGTACCGGCGGATCCCTTTACCTACGAGCAGTACTTC.

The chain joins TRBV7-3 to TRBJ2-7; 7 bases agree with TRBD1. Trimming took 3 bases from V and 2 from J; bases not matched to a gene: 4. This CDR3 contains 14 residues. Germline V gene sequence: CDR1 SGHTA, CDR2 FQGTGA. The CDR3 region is CASSFGQAPYEQYF. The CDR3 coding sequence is TGTGCCAGCAGCTTCGGACAGGCCCCCTACGAGCAGTACTTC.

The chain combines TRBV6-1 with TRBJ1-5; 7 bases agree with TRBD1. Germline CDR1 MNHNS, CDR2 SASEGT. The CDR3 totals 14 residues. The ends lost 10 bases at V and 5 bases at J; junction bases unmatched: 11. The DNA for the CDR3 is TGTGCCACCTCCCTAGGGGGCGATGATCAGCCCCAGCATTTT. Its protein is CATSLGGDDQPQHF.

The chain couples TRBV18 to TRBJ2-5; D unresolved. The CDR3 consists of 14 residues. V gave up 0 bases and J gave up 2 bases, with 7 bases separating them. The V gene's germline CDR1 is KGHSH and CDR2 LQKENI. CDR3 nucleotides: TGTGCCAGCTCACCACCGAACGGGCAAGAGACCCAGTACTTC. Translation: CASSPPNGQETQYF.

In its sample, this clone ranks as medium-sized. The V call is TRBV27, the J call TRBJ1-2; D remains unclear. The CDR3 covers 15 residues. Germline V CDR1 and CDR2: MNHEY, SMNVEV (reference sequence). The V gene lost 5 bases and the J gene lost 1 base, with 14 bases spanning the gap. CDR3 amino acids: CASSLTPSGNYGYTF. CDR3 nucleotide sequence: TGTGCCAGCAGTCTGACCCCGTCCGGTAACTATGGCTACACCTTC.

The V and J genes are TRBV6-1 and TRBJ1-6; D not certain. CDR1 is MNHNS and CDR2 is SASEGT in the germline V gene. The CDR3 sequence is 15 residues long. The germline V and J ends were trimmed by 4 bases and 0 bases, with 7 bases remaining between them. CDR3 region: CASSGSLSYNSPLHF. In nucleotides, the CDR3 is TGTGCCAGCAGTGGAAGTCTCTCCTATAATTCACCCCTCCACTTT.

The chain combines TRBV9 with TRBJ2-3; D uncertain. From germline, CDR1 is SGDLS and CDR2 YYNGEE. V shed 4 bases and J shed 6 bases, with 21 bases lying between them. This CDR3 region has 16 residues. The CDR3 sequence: CASSPDHWGMMDTQYF. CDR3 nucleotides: TGTGCCAGCAGCCCCGACCATTGGGGAATGATGGATACGCAGTATTTT.

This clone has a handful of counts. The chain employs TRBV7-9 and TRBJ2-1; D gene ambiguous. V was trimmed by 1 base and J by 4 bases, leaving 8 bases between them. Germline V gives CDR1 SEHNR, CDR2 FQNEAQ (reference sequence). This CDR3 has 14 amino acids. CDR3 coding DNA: TGTGCCAGCAGCTTAGTGCCACTGTACAATGAGCAGTTCTTC. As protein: CASSLVPLYNEQFF.

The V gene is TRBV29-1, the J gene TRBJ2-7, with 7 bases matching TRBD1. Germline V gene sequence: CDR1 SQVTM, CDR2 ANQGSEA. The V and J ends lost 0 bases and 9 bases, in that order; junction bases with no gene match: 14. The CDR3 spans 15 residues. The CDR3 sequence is CSVEDAGGTGGRQYF. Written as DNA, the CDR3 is TGCAGCGTTGAAGATGCAGGGGGAACTGGTGGGCGGCAGTACTTC.

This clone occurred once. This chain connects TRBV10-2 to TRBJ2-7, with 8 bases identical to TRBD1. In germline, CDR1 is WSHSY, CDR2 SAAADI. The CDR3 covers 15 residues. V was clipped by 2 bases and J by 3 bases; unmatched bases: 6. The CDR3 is CASSETGQGIYEQYF. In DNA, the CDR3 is TGCGCCAGCAGTGAGACAGGACAGGGCATCTACGAGCAGTACTTC.

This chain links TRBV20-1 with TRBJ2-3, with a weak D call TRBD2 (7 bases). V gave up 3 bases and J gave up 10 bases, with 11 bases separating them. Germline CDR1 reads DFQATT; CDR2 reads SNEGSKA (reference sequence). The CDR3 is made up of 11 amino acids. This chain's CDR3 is CSASPGGPQYF. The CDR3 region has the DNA TGCAGTGCTAGCCCCGGGGGGCCGCAGTATTTT.